This TCR beta chain was sequenced for a study of Graves' ophthalmopathy and Graves' hyperthyroidism. Study-wide points: Thyroid clonotypes that were expanded above 0.001 frequency mostly also appeared in blood.

This clonotype occurred many times. Its antigen is still unknown. For repertoire sequencing, the TCR beta CDR3 regions were amplified from RNA transcripts. Following a first-round RT-PCR that used HTBI primers, a second-round multiplex PCR was carried out. TCRdb independently ran MiXCR on the multiplex PCR reads; one entry per CDR3 protein. The sample contains under 250,000 distinct CDR3 sequences, 25% to 30% of which appear only once. The V gene's germline CDR1 is MNHEY and CDR2 SVGAGI. Trimming removed 2 bases from V and 1 base from J, with 12 bases in between. This CDR3 is 15 amino acids long. The sequence was obtained from a man over 45 with Graves' ophthalmopathy. The chain couples TRBV6-5 to TRBJ2-7; D gene unclear. Sequencing was carried out using peripheral blood. The CDR3 region has the DNA TGTGCCAGCAGTTACAGGGATTCGGGTTCCTACGAGCAGTACTTC. As protein: CASSYRDSGSYEQYF.